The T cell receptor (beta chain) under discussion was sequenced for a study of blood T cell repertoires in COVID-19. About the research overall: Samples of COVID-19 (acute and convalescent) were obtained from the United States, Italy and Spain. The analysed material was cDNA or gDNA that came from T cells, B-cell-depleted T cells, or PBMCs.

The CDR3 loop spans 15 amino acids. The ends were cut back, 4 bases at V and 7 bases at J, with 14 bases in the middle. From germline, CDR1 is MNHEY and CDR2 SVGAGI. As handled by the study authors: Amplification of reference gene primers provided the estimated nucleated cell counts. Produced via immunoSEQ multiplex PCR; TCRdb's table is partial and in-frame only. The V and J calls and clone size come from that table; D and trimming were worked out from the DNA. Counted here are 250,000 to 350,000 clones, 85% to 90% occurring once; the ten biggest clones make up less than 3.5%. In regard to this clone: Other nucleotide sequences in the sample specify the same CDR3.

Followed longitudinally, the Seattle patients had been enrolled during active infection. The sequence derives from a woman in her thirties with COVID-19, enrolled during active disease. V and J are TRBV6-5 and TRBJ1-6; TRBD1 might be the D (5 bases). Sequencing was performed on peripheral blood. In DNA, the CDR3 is TGTGCCAGCAGTTCGCGCCAGGGTACAAATTCACCCCTCCACTTT. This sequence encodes CASSSRQGTNSPLHF.